These T cell receptor beta chains were read from a single sample in a study of T cells in Graves' hyperthyroidism and ophthalmopathy. TCRdb re-called the multiplex PCR reads with MiXCR, one entry per CDR3 protein. This table holds under 200,000 distinct CDR3 sequences, about 9.4% found once. The specimen sequenced was blood. Receptor source: a young woman with Graves' hyperthyroidism that later progressed to Graves' ophthalmopathy. CDR3s include the opening cysteine and the closing phenylalanine or tryptophan. Each record gives: D gene, V gene, clone size, J gene, CDR3 protein, CDR3 DNA. A D gene is named only where the DNA matches it firmly. Where a row states a size, it is once, few, many or the class of an expanded clone; other rows omit it.

d_call: NA
v_call: TRBV15
clone_size: few
j_call: TRBJ2-5
cdr3_aa: CATSSQETQYF
cdr3_nt: TGTGCCACCAGCAGCCAAGAGACCCAGTACTTC

d_call: TRBD1
v_call: TRBV27
clone_size: many
j_call: TRBJ1-6
cdr3_aa: CASRRAGTGDSPLHF
cdr3_nt: TGTGCCAGCAGGCGGGCCGGGACAGGGGATTCACCCCTCCACTTT

d_call: TRBD2
v_call: TRBV12-3/TRBV12-4
clone_size: NA
j_call: TRBJ2-5
cdr3_aa: CASKGLAGTLEETQYF
cdr3_nt: TGTGCCAGCAAGGGACTAGCGGGAACGCTAGAAGAGACCCAGTACTTC

d_call: TRBD1
v_call: TRBV6-1
clone_size: many
j_call: TRBJ2-2
cdr3_aa: CASRGGQGFGELFF
cdr3_nt: TGTGCCAGCAGAGGAGGACAGGGGTTCGGGGAGCTGTTTTTT

d_call: TRBD2
v_call: TRBV20-1
clone_size: many
j_call: TRBJ2-1
cdr3_aa: CSGLAPYNEQFF
cdr3_nt: TGCAGTGGACTAGCCCCCTACAATGAGCAGTTCTTC

d_call: NA
v_call: TRBV6-1
clone_size: many
j_call: TRBJ1-1
cdr3_aa: CAILDRMNTEAFF
cdr3_nt: TGTGCCATCCTTGACAGGATGAACACTGAAGCTTTCTTT

d_call: NA
v_call: TRBV12-3/TRBV12-4
clone_size: many
j_call: TRBJ1-2
cdr3_aa: CATAGTVKAGEGYTF
cdr3_nt: TGTGCCACCGCCGGGACGGTGAAGGCGGGAGAGGGCTACACCTTC

d_call: NA
v_call: TRBV9
clone_size: few
j_call: TRBJ2-2
cdr3_aa: CASSPGPTGELFF
cdr3_nt: TGTGCCAGCAGCCCCGGGCCGACCGGGGAGCTGTTTTTT

d_call: NA
v_call: TRBV12-3/TRBV12-4
clone_size: many
j_call: TRBJ1-1
cdr3_aa: CASSLEGGNTEAFF
cdr3_nt: TGTGCCAGCAGTTTAGAAGGGGGGAACACTGAAGCTTTCTTT

d_call: TRBD1
v_call: TRBV6-1
clone_size: many
j_call: TRBJ1-1
cdr3_aa: CASSPWGDRGRYTEAFF
cdr3_nt: TGTGCCAGCAGTCCCTGGGGGGACAGGGGGCGATACACTGAAGCTTTCTTT

d_call: NA
v_call: TRBV27
clone_size: many
j_call: TRBJ2-3
cdr3_aa: CASRKGTRAAQHTQYF
cdr3_nt: TGTGCCAGCAGAAAAGGGACACGGGCGGCACAGCATACGCAGTATTTT

d_call: NA
v_call: TRBV20-1
clone_size: many
j_call: TRBJ1-1
cdr3_aa: CSARVGQQSEAFF
cdr3_nt: TGCAGTGCTAGAGTTGGGCAGCAATCTGAAGCTTTCTTT

d_call: NA
v_call: TRBV27
clone_size: many
j_call: TRBJ2-6
cdr3_aa: CAVAPGRNSGANVLTF
cdr3_nt: TGTGCCGTAGCTCCGGGACGGAATTCTGGGGCCAACGTCCTGACTTTC

d_call: NA
v_call: TRBV14
clone_size: few
j_call: TRBJ1-2
cdr3_aa: CASSQDLIDSLYGYTF
cdr3_nt: TGTGCCAGCAGCCAAGATCTAATCGACAGCCTATATGGCTACACCTTC

d_call: NA
v_call: TRBV3-1
clone_size: many
j_call: TRBJ2-1
cdr3_aa: CASSPPPGYSYNEQFF
cdr3_nt: TGTGCCAGCAGCCCCCCCCCGGGGTACTCCTACAATGAGCAGTTCTTC

d_call: NA
v_call: TRBV5-1
clone_size: few
j_call: TRBJ2-7
cdr3_aa: CASSLQVGSYEQYF
cdr3_nt: TGCGCCAGCAGCTTACAGGTGGGTTCCTACGAGCAGTACTTC

d_call: TRBD1
v_call: TRBV10-3
clone_size: NA
j_call: TRBJ2-2
cdr3_aa: CAIGQGSTGELFF
cdr3_nt: TGTGCCATAGGACAGGGATCTACCGGGGAGCTGTTTTTT

d_call: NA
v_call: TRBV19
clone_size: NA
j_call: TRBJ1-5
cdr3_aa: CASSIGTPYSNQPQHF
cdr3_nt: TGTGCCAGTAGTATAGGGACACCTTATAGCAATCAGCCCCAGCATTTT

d_call: TRBD1
v_call: TRBV9
clone_size: NA
j_call: TRBJ1-2
cdr3_aa: CASSGYRHRGRGYSYTF
cdr3_nt: TGTGCCAGCAGCGGATACCGCCACAGGGGGCGAGGGTATAGCTACACCTTC

d_call: NA
v_call: TRBV19
clone_size: few
j_call: TRBJ1-6
cdr3_aa: CASSIEGRNSPLHF
cdr3_nt: TGTGCCAGTAGTATAGAGGGGCGCAATTCACCCCTCCACTTT